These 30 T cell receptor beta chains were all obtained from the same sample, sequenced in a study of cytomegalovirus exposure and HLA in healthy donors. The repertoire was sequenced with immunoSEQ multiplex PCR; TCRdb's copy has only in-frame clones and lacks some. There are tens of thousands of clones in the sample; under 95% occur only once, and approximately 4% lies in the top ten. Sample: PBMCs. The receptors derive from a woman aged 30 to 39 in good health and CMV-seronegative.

The CDR3 bases are TGTGCCAGCAGCCCAGGGATAGCTTTGTATACGCAGTATTTT. This gives the protein CASSPGIALYTQYF. The chain uses TRBV7-8 and TRBJ2-3, with TRBD1 as a possible D gene (5 bases). V gave up 5 bases and J gave up 7 bases, with 16 bases separating them. The germline V gene has CDR1 SGHVS and CDR2 FQNEAQ. This CDR3 has 14 residues.

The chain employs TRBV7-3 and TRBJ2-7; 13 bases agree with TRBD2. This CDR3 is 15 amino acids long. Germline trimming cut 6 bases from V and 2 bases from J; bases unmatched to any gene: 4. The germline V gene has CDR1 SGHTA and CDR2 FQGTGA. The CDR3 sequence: CASSLTSGGTYEQYF. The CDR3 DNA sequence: TGTGCCAGCAGTTTGACTAGCGGGGGGACCTACGAGCAGTACTTC.

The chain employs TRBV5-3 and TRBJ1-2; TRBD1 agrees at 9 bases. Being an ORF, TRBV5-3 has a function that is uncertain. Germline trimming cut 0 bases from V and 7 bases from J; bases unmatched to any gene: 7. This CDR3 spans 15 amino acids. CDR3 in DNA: TGTGCCAGAAGCTTGGCGGGACAGGGAATCGGTGGCTACACCTTC. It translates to CARSLAGQGIGGYTF.

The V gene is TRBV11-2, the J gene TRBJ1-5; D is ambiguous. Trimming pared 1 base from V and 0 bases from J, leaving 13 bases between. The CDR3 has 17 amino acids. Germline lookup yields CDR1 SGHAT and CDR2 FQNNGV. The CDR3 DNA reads TGTGCCAGCAGCTTAGGGAGGGTCGGGTATAGCAATCAGCCCCAGCATTTT. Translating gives CASSLGRVGYSNQPQHF.

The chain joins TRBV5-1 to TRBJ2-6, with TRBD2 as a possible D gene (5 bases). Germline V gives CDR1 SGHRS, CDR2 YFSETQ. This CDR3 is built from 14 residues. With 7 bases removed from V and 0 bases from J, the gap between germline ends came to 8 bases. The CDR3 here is CASGGSSGANVLTF. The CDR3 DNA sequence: TGCGCCAGCGGTGGGAGCTCTGGGGCCAACGTCCTGACTTTC.

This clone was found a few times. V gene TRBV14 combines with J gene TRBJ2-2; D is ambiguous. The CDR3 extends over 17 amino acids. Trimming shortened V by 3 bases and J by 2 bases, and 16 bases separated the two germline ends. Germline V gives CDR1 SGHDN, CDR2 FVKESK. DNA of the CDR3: TGTGCCAGCAGCCAGGCTCGGCGGTGGCAAAACACCGGGGAGCTGTTTTTT. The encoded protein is CASSQARRWQNTGELFF.

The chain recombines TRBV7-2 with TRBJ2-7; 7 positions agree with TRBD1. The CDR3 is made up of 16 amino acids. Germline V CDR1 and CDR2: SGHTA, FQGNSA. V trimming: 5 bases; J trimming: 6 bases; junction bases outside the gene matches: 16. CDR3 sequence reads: CASSPQRGTGDIEQYF. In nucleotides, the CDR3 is TGTGCCAGCAGCCCACAAAGAGGTACAGGGGATATCGAGCAGTACTTC.

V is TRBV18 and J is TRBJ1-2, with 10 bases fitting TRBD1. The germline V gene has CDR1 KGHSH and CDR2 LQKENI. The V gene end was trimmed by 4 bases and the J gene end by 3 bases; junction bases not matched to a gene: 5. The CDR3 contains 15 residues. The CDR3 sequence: CASSQTTGGDYGYTF. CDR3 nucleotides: TGTGCCAGCTCACAAACGACAGGGGGCGACTATGGCTACACCTTC.

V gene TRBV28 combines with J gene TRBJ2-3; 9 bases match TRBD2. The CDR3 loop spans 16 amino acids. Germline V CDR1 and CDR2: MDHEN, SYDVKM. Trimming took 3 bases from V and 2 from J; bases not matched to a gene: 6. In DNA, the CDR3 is TGTGCCAGCAGTTTGGGGCTAGCGGGGTTCACAGATACGCAGTATTTT. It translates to CASSLGLAGFTDTQYF.

The CDR3 loop reads CASSQRTSGYYEQYF. DNA of the CDR3: TGCGCCAGCAGCCAACGGACTAGCGGTTACTACGAGCAGTACTTC. The rearrangement links TRBV4-3 to TRBJ2-7; 10 bases agree with TRBD2. The CDR3 loop spans 15 amino acids. J lost 3 bases, V lost 2 bases, and 4 bases had no gene match. The germline CDR1 and CDR2 sequences are LGHNA and YSLEER.

CDR3 DNA: TGTGCCAGCACCCCTAGCGGGAGAGGTGAGCAGTTCTTC. Its protein product is CASTPSGRGEQFF. The chain recombines TRBV6-1 with TRBJ2-1, with 10 bases matching TRBD2. The junction had 6 bases not matched to a gene; V was cut back by 7 bases and J by 9 bases. The CDR3 consists of 13 residues. Germline CDR1 is MNHNS and CDR2 is SASEGT.

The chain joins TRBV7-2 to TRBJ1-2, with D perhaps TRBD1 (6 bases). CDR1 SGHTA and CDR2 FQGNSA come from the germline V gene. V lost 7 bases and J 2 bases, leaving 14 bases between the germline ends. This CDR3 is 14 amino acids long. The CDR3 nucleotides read TGTGCCAGCACGGAGGGGGGGAAAAACTATGGCTACACCTTC. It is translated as CASTEGGKNYGYTF.

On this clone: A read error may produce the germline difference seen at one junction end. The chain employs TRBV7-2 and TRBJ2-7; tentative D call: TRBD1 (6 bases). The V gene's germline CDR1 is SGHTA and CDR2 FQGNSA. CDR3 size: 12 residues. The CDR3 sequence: CASSSGQTYENF. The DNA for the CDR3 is TGTGCCAGCAGCTCAGGACAGACCTATGAGAACTTC.

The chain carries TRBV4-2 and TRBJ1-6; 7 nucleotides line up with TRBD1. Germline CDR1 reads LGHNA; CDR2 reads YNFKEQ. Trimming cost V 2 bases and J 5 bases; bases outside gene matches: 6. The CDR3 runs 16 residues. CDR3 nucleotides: TGTGCCAGCAGCCAACGTTTACAGGGGAATAATTCACCCCTCCACTTT. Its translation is CASSQRLQGNNSPLHF.

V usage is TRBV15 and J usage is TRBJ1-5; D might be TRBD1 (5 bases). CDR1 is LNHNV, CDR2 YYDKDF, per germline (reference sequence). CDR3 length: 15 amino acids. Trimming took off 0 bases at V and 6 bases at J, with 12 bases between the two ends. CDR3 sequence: CATSRDKGVGQPQHF. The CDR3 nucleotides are TGTGCCACCAGCAGAGATAAAGGGGTGGGTCAGCCCCAGCATTTT.

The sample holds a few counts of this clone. The CDR3 bases are TGTGCCAGTAGTATAGGCGACAGGGTAGTCGGTCAGCCCCAGCATTTT. This translates into CASSIGDRVVGQPQHF. The V call is TRBV19, the J call TRBJ1-5; 7 bases align to TRBD1. This CDR3 has 16 amino acids. In germline, CDR1 is LNHDA, CDR2 SQIVND (reference sequence). V dropped 1 base and J dropped 6; count of bases not matched to a gene: 9.

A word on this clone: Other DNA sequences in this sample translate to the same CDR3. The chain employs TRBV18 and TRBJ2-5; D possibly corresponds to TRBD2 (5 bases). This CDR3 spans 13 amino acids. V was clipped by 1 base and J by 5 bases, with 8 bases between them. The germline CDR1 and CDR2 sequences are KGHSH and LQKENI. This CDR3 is CASSPLRGETQYF. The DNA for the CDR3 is TGTGCCAGCTCACCACTTAGAGGGGAGACCCAGTACTTC.

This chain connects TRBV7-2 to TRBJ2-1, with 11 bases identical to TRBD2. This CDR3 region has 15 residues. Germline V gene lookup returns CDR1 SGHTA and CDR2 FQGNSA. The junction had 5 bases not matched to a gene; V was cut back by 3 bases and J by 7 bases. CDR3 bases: TGTGCCAGCAGCTTCTTAGCGGGGGGGCAGAATGAGCAGTTCTTC. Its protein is CASSFLAGGQNEQFF.

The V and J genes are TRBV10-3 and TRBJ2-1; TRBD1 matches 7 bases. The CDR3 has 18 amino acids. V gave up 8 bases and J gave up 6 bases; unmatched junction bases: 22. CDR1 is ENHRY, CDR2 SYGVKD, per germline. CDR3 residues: CAIRGDKGAAFSRNEQFF. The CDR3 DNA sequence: TGTGCCATCCGAGGGGATAAGGGGGCCGCGTTCAGCCGCAATGAGCAGTTCTTC.

The CDR3 is CASSYGGINEKLFF. The CDR3 nucleotides read TGTGCCAGCAGTTACGGGGGGATAAATGAAAAACTGTTTTTT. The V gene is TRBV6-5, the J gene TRBJ1-4, with D maybe TRBD1 (5 bases). This CDR3 comprises 14 residues. Germline values: CDR1 MNHEY, CDR2 SVGAGI. V shed 2 bases and J shed 5 bases, with 9 bases lying between them.

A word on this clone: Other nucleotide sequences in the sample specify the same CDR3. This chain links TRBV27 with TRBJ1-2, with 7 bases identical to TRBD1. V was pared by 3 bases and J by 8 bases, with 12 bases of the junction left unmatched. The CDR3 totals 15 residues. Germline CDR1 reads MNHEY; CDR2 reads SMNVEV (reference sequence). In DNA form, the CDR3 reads TGTGCCAGCAGTTTCATTAACCGGGGACAGCGGGGCTACACCTTC. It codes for CASSFINRGQRGYTF.

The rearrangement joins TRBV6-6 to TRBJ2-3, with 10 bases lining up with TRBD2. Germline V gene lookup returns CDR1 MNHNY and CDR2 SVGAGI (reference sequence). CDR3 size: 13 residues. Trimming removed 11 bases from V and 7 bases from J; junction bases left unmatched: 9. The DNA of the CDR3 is TGTGCCGGCTGGACTAGCGGCATGAATACGCAGTATTTT. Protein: CAGWTSGMNTQYF.

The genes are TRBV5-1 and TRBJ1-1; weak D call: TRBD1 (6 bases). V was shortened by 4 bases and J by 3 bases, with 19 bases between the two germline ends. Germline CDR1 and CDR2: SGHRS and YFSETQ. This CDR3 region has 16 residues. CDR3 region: CASSRGDISFDTEAFF. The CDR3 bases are TGCGCCAGCAGCCGAGGGGACATCAGCTTCGACACTGAAGCTTTCTTT.

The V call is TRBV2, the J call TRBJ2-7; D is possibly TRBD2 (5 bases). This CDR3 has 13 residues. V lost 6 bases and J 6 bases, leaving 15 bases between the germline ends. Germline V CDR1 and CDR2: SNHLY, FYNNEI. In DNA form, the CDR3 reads TGTGCCAGCAGCAGCCCACTAGGTCCCGAGCAGTACTTC. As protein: CASSSPLGPEQYF.

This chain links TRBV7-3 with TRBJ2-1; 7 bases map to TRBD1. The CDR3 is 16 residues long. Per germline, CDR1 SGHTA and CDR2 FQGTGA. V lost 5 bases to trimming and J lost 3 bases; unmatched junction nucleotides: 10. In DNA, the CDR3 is TGTGCCAGCAGCCCCGCCGTGACAGGGAACTACAATGAGCAGTTCTTC. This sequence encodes CASSPAVTGNYNEQFF.

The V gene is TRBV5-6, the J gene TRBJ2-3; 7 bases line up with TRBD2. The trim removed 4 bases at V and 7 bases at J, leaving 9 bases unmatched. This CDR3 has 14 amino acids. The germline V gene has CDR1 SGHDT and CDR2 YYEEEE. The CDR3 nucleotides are TGTGCCAGCAGCCCCACCCCGGGGGGAAATACGCAGTATTTT. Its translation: CASSPTPGGNTQYF.

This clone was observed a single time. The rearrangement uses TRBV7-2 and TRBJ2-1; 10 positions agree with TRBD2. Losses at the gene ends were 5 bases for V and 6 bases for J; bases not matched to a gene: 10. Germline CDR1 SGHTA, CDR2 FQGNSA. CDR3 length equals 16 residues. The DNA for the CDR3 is TGTGCCAGCAGCCGGACCGGGACTAGCGTTGGCAATGAGCAGTTCTTC. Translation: CASSRTGTSVGNEQFF.

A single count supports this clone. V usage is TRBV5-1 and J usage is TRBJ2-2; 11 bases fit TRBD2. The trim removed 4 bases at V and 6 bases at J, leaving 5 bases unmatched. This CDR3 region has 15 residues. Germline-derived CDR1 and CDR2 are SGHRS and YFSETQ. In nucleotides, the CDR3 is TGCGCCAGCAGCAACGCACTAGCGGGAGCCGGGGAGCTGTTTTTT. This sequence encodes CASSNALAGAGELFF.

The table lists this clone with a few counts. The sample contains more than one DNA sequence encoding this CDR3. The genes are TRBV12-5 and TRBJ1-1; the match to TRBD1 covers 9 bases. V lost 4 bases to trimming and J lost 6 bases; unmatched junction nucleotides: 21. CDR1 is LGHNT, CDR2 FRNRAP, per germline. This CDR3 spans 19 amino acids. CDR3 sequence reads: CASGSSEYDRGGVKAEAFF. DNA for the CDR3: TGTGCTAGTGGTTCCTCAGAATACGACAGGGGGGGGGTTAAAGCTGAAGCTTTCTTT.

The CDR3 reads CSVERGLAEAFF. For the CDR3, the DNA is TGCAGCGTTGAAAGGGGCTTGGCTGAAGCTTTCTTT. This rearrangement joins TRBV29-1 to TRBJ1-1; a weak D match, TRBD1 (5 bases). This CDR3 is built from 12 residues. Germline V gene data show CDR1 as SQVTM and CDR2 as ANQGSEA. Trimming removed 2 bases at V and 6 bases at J, with 10 bases between.